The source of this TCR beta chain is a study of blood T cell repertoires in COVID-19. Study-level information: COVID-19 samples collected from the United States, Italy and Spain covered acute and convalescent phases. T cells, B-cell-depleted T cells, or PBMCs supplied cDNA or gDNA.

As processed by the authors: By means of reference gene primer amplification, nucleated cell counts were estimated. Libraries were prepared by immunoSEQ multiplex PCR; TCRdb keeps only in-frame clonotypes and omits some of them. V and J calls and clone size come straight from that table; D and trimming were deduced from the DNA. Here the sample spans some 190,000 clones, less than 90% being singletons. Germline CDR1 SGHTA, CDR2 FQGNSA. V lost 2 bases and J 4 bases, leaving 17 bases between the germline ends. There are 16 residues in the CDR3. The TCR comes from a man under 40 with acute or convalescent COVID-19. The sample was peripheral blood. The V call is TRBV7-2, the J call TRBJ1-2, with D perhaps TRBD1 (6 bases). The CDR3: CASSLWGPQLLYGYTF. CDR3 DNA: TGTGCCAGCAGCTTATGGGGGCCCCAGCTCCTCTATGGCTACACCTTC.